This T cell receptor (beta chain) comes out of a study of blood T cell repertoires in COVID-19. For the study at large: In each case, the material was cDNA or gDNA derived from T cells, B-cell-depleted T cells, or PBMCs.

How the authors handled the data: Estimated nucleated cell counts came from reference gene primer amplification. Profiling relied on immunoSEQ multiplex PCR, and the TCRdb table lists in-frame clones only, not all of them. From that table come the V and J calls and clone size; the DNA was used to work out D and trimming. The data show some 260,000 clones, roughly 80% seen once. The CDR3 length is 16 residues. Trimming removed 5 bases from V and 9 bases from J, with 20 bases in between. Germline V CDR1 and CDR2: MNHNS, SASEGT. Sequencing was performed on PBMCs or T cells enriched from blood (not recorded which). The clonotype was recovered from a young man with acute COVID-19. The J gene is TRBJ1-6, the V gene TRBV6-1; D might be TRBD1 (6 bases). For the CDR3, the DNA is TGTGCCAGCAGTCAAGGGGGTTGGCGCGCGGGTTCACCCCTCCACTTT. Translating it yields CASSQGGWRAGSPLHF.